This T cell receptor (beta chain) was found in a study of regulatory T cells in long-lasting Graves disease. Findings of the study overall: Accuracy may have suffered from the small sample size.

The ends lost 2 bases at V and 1 base at J; junction bases unmatched: 4. The CDR3 contains 16 residues. Germline V lookup: CDR1 MNHEY, CDR2 SVGEGT. Comments on this clonotype: Its antigen is unknown.

Indicated time point: newly diagnosed GD, antithyroid drugs for less than 3 months. TCR sequences were obtained from RNA taken from PBMCs. Construction of TCR beta libraries relied on iRepertoire HTBI primers and on Arm-PCR targeting CDR3 regions. TCRdb recomputed calls from the multiplex PCR reads with MiXCR, one row per CDR3 protein. The table shows a few hundred thousand distinct CDR3 sequences, with approximately 16% occurring only once. These same data were also listed under a study on T cells in Graves' hyperthyroidism and ophthalmopathy. That source adds: Each diagnosis was grounded in clinical symptoms, serum thyroxine and TRAb, thyroid ultrasound, and orbital computed tomography.

This TCR was sampled from a woman between 18 and 29 years old with Graves disease. V usage is TRBV6-2 or TRBV6-3 and J usage is TRBJ2-2; 7 positions match TRBD2. The sequences come from peripheral blood mononuclear cells (PBMCs), collected at new diagnosis, from a patient treated with antithyroid drugs. CDR3: CASSYEASGNTGELFF. The CDR3 nucleotides are TGTGCCAGCAGTTACGAGGCTAGCGGGAACACCGGGGAGCTGTTTTTT.